This is a list of T cell receptor beta chains from one sample in a study of blood T cell repertoires in COVID-19. Produced via immunoSEQ multiplex PCR; TCRdb's table is partial and in-frame only. The sample yields hundreds of thousands of clones, 75% to 90% seen once. The source material was PBMCs or T cells enriched from blood (not recorded which). The receptors here all came from a woman between 18 and 29 years old who had recovered from COVID-19. The CDR3 runs from the conserved cysteine through the conserved F or W. D genes are given only for firm matches. Where a row states a size, it is once, few, many or the class of an expanded clone; other rows omit it.

size	V	J	D	DNA	CDR3
-	TRBV20-1	TRBJ1-6	TRBD1	TGCAGTGCTAGTCCAGGGGGCGTCTCCCTACCCCTCCACTTT	CSASPGGVSLPLHF
-	TRBV12-5	TRBJ2-7	TRBD1	TGTGCTAGTGGTTTGGCTCCCCGACAGGGCCACGAGCAGTACTTC	CASGLAPRQGHEQYF
-	TRBV19	TRBJ2-3	-	TGTGCCAGTATGGAGGGGTTGGCTAGCACAGATACGCAGTATTTT	CASMEGLASTDTQYF
-	TRBV28	TRBJ1-5	-	TGTGCCAGCAGTTTTCTGGGGGCTTACCAGCCCCAGCATTTT	CASSFLGAYQPQHF
-	TRBV28	TRBJ2-3	-	TGTGCCAGCAGTTTGGCAGGGGGGACAGATACGCAGTATTTT	CASSLAGGTDTQYF
-	TRBV30	TRBJ1-3	TRBD1	TGTGCCTGGGAGCGGGACAGGGGTAACACCATATATTTT	CAWERDRGNTIYF
-	TRBV7-9	TRBJ2-1	-	TGTGCCAGCAGAAGGGGCCGGGCTAATGAGCAGTTCTTC	CASRRGRANEQFF
-	TRBV18	TRBJ2-5	TRBD1	TGTGCCAGCTCACGACAGGGGGCTAAGGGAGAGACCCAGTACTTC	CASSRQGAKGETQYF
-	TRBV7-6	TRBJ1-2	TRBD1	TGTGCCAGCAGCCTAAGACAGGGGGACTATGGCTACACCTTC	CASSLRQGDYGYTF
-	TRBV19	TRBJ1-5	TRBD1	TGTGCCAGTACGACAGGGTTGGAACAGCCCCAGCATTTT	CASTTGLEQPQHF
-	TRBV12-5	TRBJ1-1	-	TGTGCTAGTGGTTTGTCCCCGGGACTGATGAACACTGAAGCTTTCTTT	CASGLSPGLMNTEAFF
-	TRBV4-2	TRBJ2-7	TRBD2	TGTGCCAGCAGCCTAAGCGGGGGGGGCCTGGAGGGCATTCCGGAGCAGTACTTC	CASSLSGGGLEGIPEQYF
-	TRBV6-5	TRBJ1-3	-	TGTGCCAGCAGTTACGGCAGGGCTGGAAACACCATATATTTT	CASSYGRAGNTIYF
-	TRBV13	TRBJ1-6	-	TGTGCCAGCAGCTTAGGATGGACTCCTTATAATTCACCCCTCCACTTT	CASSLGWTPYNSPLHF
-	TRBV2	TRBJ2-7	TRBD2	TGTGCCAGCAGACATAGCGGGGGGCACGAGCAGTACTTC	CASRHSGGHEQYF
-	TRBV4-1	TRBJ2-4	TRBD2	TGCGCCAGCAGCCAACCACGACTAGCGGGGGGGTCAAACATTCAGTACTTC	CASSQPRLAGGSNIQYF
-	TRBV2	TRBJ2-5	TRBD2	TGTGCCAGTGGGACTAGCGGGGTCCGAGAGACCCAGTACTTC	CASGTSGVRETQYF
-	TRBV19	TRBJ1-1	-	TGTGCCAGTAGTCCAAGGAGGGGTCGGGCGAACACTGAAGCTTTCTTT	CASSPRRGRANTEAFF
-	TRBV5-1	TRBJ2-2	TRBD2	TGCGCCAGCAGCTATCTAGCGGGGGGTATCACCGGGGAGCTGTTTTTT	CASSYLAGGITGELFF
few	TRBV4-2	TRBJ1-2	-	TGTGCCAGCAGCCAAGTACCCGAGGGAGAAGACGGCTACACCTTC	CASSQVPEGEDGYTF
-	TRBV18	TRBJ2-3	TRBD2	TGTGCCAGCTCACCACTAGCATCGGGAGGGGATACGCAGTATTTT	CASSPLASGGDTQYF
-	TRBV7-6	TRBJ1-3	-	TGTGCCAGCAGCTTAGCGTCAGGCCTGGGAAACACCATATATTTT	CASSLASGLGNTIYF
few	TRBV28	TRBJ1-6	TRBD1	TGTGCCAGCAGCCGCAGGACAGGGAGGAGTTCACCCCTCCACTTT	CASSRRTGRSSPLHF
-	TRBV5-1	TRBJ2-2	TRBD1	TGCGCCAGCAGCGGGGGACAGGGGGACACCGGGGAGCTGTTTTTT	CASSGGQGDTGELFF
-	TRBV2	TRBJ1-1	-	TGTGCCACCCAGTCCGGGACACTGAACACTGAAGCTTTCTTT	CATQSGTLNTEAFF
-	TRBV11-2	TRBJ1-1	-	TGTGCCAGCAGCTTATGGGAGATTTCGAGGAACACTGAAGCTTTCTTT	CASSLWEISRNTEAFF
-	TRBV10-3	TRBJ1-3	-	TGTGCCATCACACCGACACCTGGAAACACCATATATTTT	CAITPTPGNTIYF
-	TRBV18	TRBJ1-4	TRBD1	TGTGCCAGCTCACTGACTCCACAGGGGCGGGGTGAAAAACTGTTTTTT	CASSLTPQGRGEKLFF
-	TRBV3-1/TRBV3-2	TRBJ1-3	-	TGTGCCAGCAGCCGCAAGATGATGGAGGGCTCTGGAAACACCATATATTTT	CASSRKMMEGSGNTIYF
-	TRBV7-3	TRBJ2-2	TRBD1	TGTGCCAGCAGCCAGGACAGGGGCACCGGGGAGCTGTTTTTT	CASSQDRGTGELFF
-	TRBV10-3	TRBJ2-3	TRBD2	TGTGCCATCAGTGGTCTAGCGGGCACAGATACGCAGTATTTT	CAISGLAGTDTQYF
-	TRBV7-9	TRBJ2-3	TRBD2	TGTGCCAGCAGCTTAGGCGGGACTAACACAGATACGCAGTATTTT	CASSLGGTNTDTQYF
-	TRBV18	TRBJ1-6	-	TGTGCCAGCTCACCAAAGGCGGAGTTCTCCTATAATTCACCCCTCCACTTT	CASSPKAEFSYNSPLHF
-	TRBV9	TRBJ2-3	-	TGTGCCAGCAGCCGTGGCCCAGATACGCAGTATTTT	CASSRGPDTQYF
-	TRBV10-3	TRBJ2-7	-	TGTGCCATCAGCGTAGTGGGGAGACAGGGAGGTCCCTCCTACGAGCAGTACTTC	CAISVVGRQGGPSYEQYF
-	TRBV14	TRBJ2-5	TRBD1	TGTGCCAGCAGCCGCCCCGGGACAGTCCTCCAAGAGACCCAGTACTTC	CASSRPGTVLQETQYF
-	TRBV7-7	TRBJ1-1	TRBD1	TGTGCTAGCAGCCCAGCCCGACAGGGAGGGAACACTGAAGCTTTCTTT	CASSPARQGGNTEAFF
-	TRBV7-9	TRBJ1-4	-	TGTGCCAGCAGCCGGATTCAAGGGGTCCCTAATGAAAAACTGTTTTTT	CASSRIQGVPNEKLFF
-	TRBV15	TRBJ2-1	TRBD2	TGTGCCACCCAAGCGGGGGCCGGGACTGGCAATGAGCAGTTCTTC	CATQAGAGTGNEQFF
-	TRBV15	TRBJ1-1	TRBD1	TGTGCCACCAGCAGCCGGGACAGGGATAGGGTTGAAGCTTTCTTT	CATSSRDRDRVEAFF
-	TRBV3-1/TRBV3-2	TRBJ2-7	-	TGTGCCAGCAGCCAACAGGGAGGATCCTACGAGCAGTACTTC	CASSQQGGSYEQYF
-	TRBV13	TRBJ1-1	-	TGTGCCAGCACAACTCCACAGAGCAGAAACACTGAAGCTTTCTTT	CASTTPQSRNTEAFF
-	TRBV20-1	TRBJ2-1	TRBD2	TGCAGTGCTAGTAGCTGGGGGGCTAGCGGGGTGACTATTTACAATGAGCAGTTCTTC	CSASSWGASGVTIYNEQFF
-	TRBV25-1	TRBJ2-1	TRBD2	TGTGCCAGCAGTCCCAGCGGGGGGGCCTACTACAATGAGCAGTTCTTC	CASSPSGGAYYNEQFF
once	TRBV6-5	TRBJ1-6	-	TGTGCCAGCAGTTTAAGCCTTAGAGGCTATAATTCACCCCTCCACTTT	CASSLSLRGYNSPLHF
-	TRBV5-4	TRBJ1-2	-	TGTGCCAGCAGGGAAGGACAGTCAATTTTTGGCTACACCTTC	CASREGQSIFGYTF
-	TRBV27	TRBJ1-5	TRBD1	TGTGCCAGCAGTTCCTCGACAGGGAGCAATCAGCCCCAGCATTTT	CASSSSTGSNQPQHF
-	TRBV7-2	TRBJ2-5	TRBD1	TGTGCCAGCAGCCCACTTACAGGGGCCCAGTACTTC	CASSPLTGAQYF
-	TRBV10-3	TRBJ2-5	-	TGTGCCAAACACGGGTTATTCCAAGAGACCCAGTACTTC	CAKHGLFQETQYF
once	TRBV3-1/TRBV3-2	TRBJ2-3	TRBD2	TGTGCCAGCAGCCTTGGACTAGCAATCACAGATACGCAGTATTTT	CASSLGLAITDTQYF
-	TRBV2	TRBJ1-4	-	TGTGCCAGCAGTCAGGGATTTTTGGATGAAAAACTGTTTTTT	CASSQGFLDEKLFF